Shown below are 12 T cell receptor beta chains from a single sample sequenced in a study of CD8 T cells in Susac syndrome. RNA was extracted with the RNeasy kit, and a quantity of roughly 0.45 to 1 ug was reverse transcribed using random hexamers. TCRdb used MiXCR to reprocess the immunoSEQ multiplex PCR reads, holding one entry per CDR3 protein. This table has tens of thousands of distinct CDR3 sequences, about 92% appearing once. Sequences were obtained from CD4+ T cells from PBMCs. These receptors were taken from a human donor with Susac syndrome.

This sequence joins TRBV9 and TRBJ1-1; unclear D gene. CDR3 length: 13 residues. Trimming pared 0 bases from V and 7 bases from J, leaving 10 bases between. From germline, CDR1 is SGDLS and CDR2 YYNGEE. The CDR3 region has the DNA TGTGCCAGCAGCGTAGGAACGCGCCTTGAAGCTTTCTTT. Protein sequence: CASSVGTRLEAFF.

In DNA, the CDR3 is TGTGCCAGCAGTTTTTCGGCGGTACCTAGCACAGATACGCAGTATTTT. It yields the protein CASSFSAVPSTDTQYF. This chain uses TRBV28 with TRBJ2-3, with D unclear. The CDR3 is made up of 16 amino acids. V gave up 3 bases and J gave up 0 bases, with 13 bases separating them. Germline CDR1 and CDR2: MDHEN and SYDVKM.

The CDR3 loop reads CASSRFGSSGANVLTF. DNA of the CDR3: TGTGCCAGCAGCCGTTTCGGCTCCTCTGGGGCCAACGTCCTGACTTTC. The rearrangement uses TRBV7-2 and TRBJ2-6; D is unclear. The germline CDR1 and CDR2 sequences are SGHTA and FQGNSA. The CDR3 spans 16 residues. The V gene lost 5 bases and the J gene lost 0 bases, with 11 bases spanning the gap.

The chain links TRBV5-8 to TRBJ1-6; D uncertain. This CDR3 spans 15 amino acids. V was trimmed by 4 bases and J by 2 bases, leaving 10 bases between them. CDR1 SGHTS and CDR2 YDEGEE come from the germline V gene. In DNA form, the CDR3 reads TGTGCCAGCAGCCCCAGACTAACCTATAATTCACCCCTCCACTTT. It yields the protein CASSPRLTYNSPLHF.

This clonotype was observed once. The rearrangement joins TRBV6-6 to TRBJ1-1; D is uncertain. V was clipped by 7 bases and J by 5 bases, with 8 bases between them. CDR1 MNHNY and CDR2 SVGAGI come from the germline V gene (reference sequence). CDR3 length equals 11 residues. CDR3 loop: CASTIATEAFF. The CDR3 DNA reads TGTGCCAGCACAATAGCGACTGAAGCTTTCTTT.

The rearrangement links TRBV5-1 to TRBJ1-6; D is unclear. V gave up 4 bases and J gave up 5 bases, with 22 bases separating them. In germline, CDR1 is SGHRS, CDR2 YFSETQ. The length of the CDR3 is 18 residues. The CDR3 protein is CASSPLARAGSNNSPLHF. The CDR3 nucleotides read TGCGCCAGCAGCCCTCTTGCTCGGGCCGGCTCAAATAATTCACCCCTCCACTTT.

The rearrangement joins TRBV20-1 to TRBJ1-2, with no clear D. The CDR3 spans 16 residues. Trimming left V 0 bases short and J 0 bases short, with 14 bases between. Germline CDR1 and CDR2: DFQATT and SNEGSKA (reference sequence). CDR3 DNA: TGCAGTGCTAGAGATAAGGGAAAGTTAGCTAACTATGGCTACACCTTC. Translation: CSARDKGKLANYGYTF.

This clonotype was detected only once. The chain employs TRBV6-2 or TRBV6-3 and TRBJ1-1; 9 bases map to TRBD1. V gave up 4 bases and J gave up 1 base; unmatched junction bases: 4. Germline V CDR1 and CDR2: MNHEY, SVGEGT. CDR3 length: 15 residues. The CDR3 coding sequence is TGTGCCAGCAGTTCTCCGGGACAGGGGAACACTGAAGCTTTCTTT. Translated, it gives CASSSPGQGNTEAFF.

The J gene is TRBJ1-2, the V gene TRBV20-1, with D unclear. CDR1 is DFQATT, CDR2 SNEGSKA, per germline (reference sequence). Deletions cut 1 base from V and 5 bases from J, with 11 bases between. CDR3 size: 13 residues. The CDR3 reads CSARVASRYGYTF. In nucleotides, the CDR3 is TGCAGTGCTAGAGTCGCCAGTCGTTATGGCTACACCTTC.

In its sample, this clonotype was seen once. This chain connects TRBV6-1 to TRBJ1-5; weak D call: TRBD1 (5 bases). Deletions cut 6 bases from V and 0 bases from J, with 18 bases between. This CDR3 has 17 residues. Looked up from germline, CDR1 is MNHNS and CDR2 is SASEGT. CDR3: CASSLRRDGDSNQPQHF. The CDR3 bases are TGTGCCAGCAGCCTACGCCGGGACGGGGATAGCAATCAGCCCCAGCATTTT.

This sequence joins TRBV18 and TRBJ1-5; a possible D gene is TRBD1 (5 bases). From germline, CDR1 is KGHSH and CDR2 LQKENI. The CDR3 loop spans 16 amino acids. V gave up 4 bases and J gave up 3 bases, with 16 bases separating them. The DNA of the CDR3 is TGTGCCAGCTCACGTAATCCGGGACTGATCAATCAGCCCCAGCATTTT. Its translation is CASSRNPGLINQPQHF. Full variable domain (rest looked up from reference TRBV18 and TRBJ1-5): NAGVMQNPRHLVRRRGQEARLRCSPMKGHSHVYWYRQLPEEGLKFMVYLQKENIIDESGMPKERFSAEFPKEGPSILRIQQVVRGDSAAYFCASSRNPGLINQPQHFGDGTRLSIL.

CDR3 bases: TGTGCCAGCACCCCCAAGAGGGGGCACACAGATACGCAGTATTTT. Its protein is CASTPKRGHTDTQYF. The chain uses TRBV25-1 and TRBJ2-3, with TRBD1 matching over 7 bases. CDR1 MGHDK and CDR2 SYGVNS come from the germline V gene. Trimming removed 7 bases from V and 2 bases from J; junction bases left unmatched: 9. The CDR3 extends over 15 amino acids.